This TCR beta chain was retrieved from a study of control samples from healthy donors and cancer patients. Clones were read by immunoSEQ multiplex PCR, and TCRdb kept only the in-frame ones, dropping some. Of 100,000 to 120,000 clones in the sample, 83% were seen once. The CDR3 spans 15 residues. V was cut by 4 bases and J by 1 base, with 14 bases left in between. Per germline, CDR1 SGHNT and CDR2 YYREEE (reference sequence). Specimen: blood. This receptor was obtained from a woman aged 50 to 60 in good health. The chain uses TRBV5-4 and TRBJ1-1; perhaps TRBD1 as D (6 bases). The CDR3 nucleotides read TGTGCCAGCAGCCCCCTGGGGACAAGGAACACTGAAGCTTTCTTT. Translating gives CASSPLGTRNTEAFF. Full variable domain (missing parts from reference TRBV5-4 and TRBJ1-1): ETGVTQSPTHLIKTRGQQVTLRCSSQSGHNTVSWYQQALGQGPQFIFQYYREEENGRGNFPPRFSGLQFPNYSSELNVNALELDDSALYLCASSPLGTRNTEAFFGQGTRLTVV.